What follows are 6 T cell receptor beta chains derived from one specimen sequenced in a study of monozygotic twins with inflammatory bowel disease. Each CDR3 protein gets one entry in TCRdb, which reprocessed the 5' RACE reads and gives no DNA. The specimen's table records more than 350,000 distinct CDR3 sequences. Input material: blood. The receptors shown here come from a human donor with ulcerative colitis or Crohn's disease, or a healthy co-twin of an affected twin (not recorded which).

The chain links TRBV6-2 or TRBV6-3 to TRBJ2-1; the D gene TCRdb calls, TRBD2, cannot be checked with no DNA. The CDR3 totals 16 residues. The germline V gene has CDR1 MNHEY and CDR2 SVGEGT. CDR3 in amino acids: CASSYSGIAGRNEQFF.

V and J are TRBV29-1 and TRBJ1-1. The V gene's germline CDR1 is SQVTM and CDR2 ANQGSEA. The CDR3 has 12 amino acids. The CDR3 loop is CSAMSLNTEAFF. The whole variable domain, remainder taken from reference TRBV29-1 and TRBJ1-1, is SAVISQKPSRDICQRGTSLTIQCQVDSQVTMMFWYRQQPGQSLTLIATANQGSEATYESGFVIDKFPISRPNLTFSTLTVSNMSPEDSSIYLCSAMSLNTEAFFGQGTRLTVV.

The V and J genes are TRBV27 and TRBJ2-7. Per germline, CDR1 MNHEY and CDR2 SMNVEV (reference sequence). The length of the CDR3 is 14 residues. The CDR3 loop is CASSFFGTHYEQYF.

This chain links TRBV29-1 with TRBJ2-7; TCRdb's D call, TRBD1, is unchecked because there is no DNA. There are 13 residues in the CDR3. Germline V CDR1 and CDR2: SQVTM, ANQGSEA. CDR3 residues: CSVKSGRGSEQYF.

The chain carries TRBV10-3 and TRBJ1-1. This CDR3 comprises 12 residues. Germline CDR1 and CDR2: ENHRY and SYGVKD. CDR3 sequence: CAISDSANEAFF.

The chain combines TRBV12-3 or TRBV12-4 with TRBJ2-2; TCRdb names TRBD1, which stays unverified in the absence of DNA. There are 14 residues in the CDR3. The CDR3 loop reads CASIPGGNTGELFF.